This T cell receptor (beta chain) appears in the sequencing data of a study of blood T cells in healthy people across ages. General study findings and limits: Observed TCR beta diversity per million T cells went down as age went up. This fall followed a roughly linear course with age.

This clonotype showed up just a few times. The antigen is unknown. This CDR3 has 15 amino acids. Germline-derived CDR1 and CDR2 are SGHTA and FQGNSA. V was shortened by 1 base and J by 5 bases, with 12 bases between the two germline ends. Primed by a sample-barcoded 5' primer and a J-beta primer mix, a second PCR proceeded for roughly 6 to 12 cycles. Via MiXCR, TCRdb re-called the 5' RACE reads, giving one row per CDR3 protein. The sample carries fewer than 950,000 distinct CDR3 sequences, about 34% recorded once. The sequenced sample was blood. The chain joins TRBV7-2 to TRBJ1-5, with TRBD1 as a possible D gene (5 bases). This clonotype was sampled from a man aged 18 to 30 in good health. CDR3 sequence: CASSLVSGLDQPQHF. The CDR3 region has the DNA TGTGCCAGCAGCTTAGTTTCAGGGTTGGATCAGCCCCAGCATTTT.